The rows below give T cell receptor beta chains drawn from one sample of a study of blood T cell repertoires in COVID-19. Assay: immunoSEQ multiplex PCR; the TCRdb copy retains only in-frame clones and omits some. The sample shows about 180,000 clones, more than 70% of them seen only once. The sequencing sample was made of peripheral blood. The origin of the receptors is a woman in her twenties or thirties with acute or convalescent COVID-19. CDR3s include the opening cysteine and the closing phenylalanine or tryptophan. Each record gives: D gene, V gene, J gene, CDR3 length, clone size, CDR3 protein, CDR3 DNA. A D gene is named only where the DNA matches it firmly. Expanded clones are given a class, and other clones once, few, many or no size at all.

.,TRBV2,TRBJ1-5,12,few,CASSETGQPQHF,TGTGCCAGCAGTGAAACGGGTCAGCCCCAGCATTTT
.,TRBV19,TRBJ1-4,11,.,CARNLGGKLFF,TGTGCCAGGAATCTGGGAGGGAAACTGTTTTTT
.,TRBV5-1,TRBJ2-2,14,.,CASSEGSGTGELFF,TGCGCCAGCAGCGAGGGCTCGGGCACCGGGGAGCTGTTTTTT
.,TRBV28,TRBJ2-7,13,.,CASTAGIAWEQYF,TGTGCCAGCACCGCGGGCATTGCGTGGGAGCAGTACTTC
.,TRBV1,TRBJ2-5,14,few,CTSWGAGVGETQYF,TGCACCAGCTGGGGAGCGGGAGTGGGGGAGACCCAGTACTTC
.,TRBV28,TRBJ1-1,12,.,CASSLSSSEAFF,TGTGCCAGCAGTTTAAGTAGCTCTGAAGCTTTCTTT
.,TRBV1,TRBJ2-7,16,.,CTSSPRRKRSPYEQYF,TGCACCAGCAGCCCTAGGAGGAAGAGATCCCCCTACGAGCAGTACTTC
.,TRBV18,TRBJ2-1,14,.,CASSPTPSHNEQFF,TGTGCCAGCTCACCAACACCTTCACACAATGAGCAGTTCTTC
TRBD2,TRBV29-1,TRBJ2-5,12,medium-sized,CTGTSGKETQYF,TGCACCGGGACTAGCGGAAAAGAGACCCAGTACTTC
.,TRBV18,TRBJ1-3,14,.,CASSPESSGNTIYF,TGTGCCAGCTCGCCCGAGTCCTCTGGAAACACCATATATTTT
.,TRBV28,TRBJ1-2,14,.,CASSFRQVAYGYTF,TGTGCCAGCAGTTTTCGACAGGTAGCCTATGGCTACACCTTC
TRBD1,TRBV5-1,TRBJ1-4,15,.,CASSPRGQGVEKLFF,TGCGCCAGCAGCCCCCGGGGACAGGGGGTGGAAAAACTGTTTTTT
.,TRBV28,TRBJ1-1,13,.,CAVQGRPSIEAFF,TGTGCCGTTCAGGGTCGCCCCTCTATTGAAGCTTTCTTT
TRBD1,TRBV24-1,TRBJ1-1,14,.,CATSDSHRGARAFF,TGTGCCACCAGTGATAGTCACAGGGGCGCAAGAGCTTTCTTT
TRBD2,TRBV20-1,TRBJ2-1,15,.,CSASISGLGFGEQFF,TGCAGTGCTAGTATTTCGGGACTAGGCTTTGGTGAGCAGTTCTTC
.,TRBV12-2,TRBJ2-2,14,.,CASRPGSWSRELFF,TGTGCAAGTCGCCCTGGGAGTTGGTCTAGGGAGCTGTTTTTT
.,TRBV7-9,TRBJ1-1,13,.,CASSLAAGTEAFF,TGTGCCAGCAGCTTAGCCGCAGGCACTGAAGCTTTCTTT
.,TRBV21-1,TRBJ1-2,14,.,CASSPTRGGYGYTF,TGTGCCAGCAGCCCTACTCGGGGGGGGTACGGCTACACCTTC
.,TRBV5-1,TRBJ2-1,13,.,CASNEGAYNEQFF,TGCGCCAGCAACGAGGGAGCCTACAATGAGCAGTTCTTC
TRBD2,TRBV10-2,TRBJ2-1,14,.,CASIGLAGSFEQFF,TGCGCCAGCATTGGCCTAGCGGGATCTTTTGAGCAGTTCTTC
TRBD1,TRBV27,TRBJ2-3,15,.,CASSLEDRGKDTQYF,TGTGCCAGCAGTTTAGAGGACAGGGGAAAAGATACGCAGTATTTT
.,TRBV6-5,TRBJ2-1,15,.,CASSYSEGVYNEQFF,TGTGCCAGCAGTTACTCTGAAGGGGTTTACAATGAGCAGTTCTTC
.,TRBV30,TRBJ1-2,13,.,CAWTFYPNYGYTF,TGTGCCTGGACGTTCTATCCTAACTATGGCTACACCTTC
.,TRBV28,TRBJ2-7,14,.,CASSRTALSNEQYF,TGTGCCAGCAGTCGGACAGCCCTTAGCAACGAGCAGTACTTC
.,TRBV19,TRBJ1-5,15,.,CASSMPQGFGQPQHF,TGTGCCAGTAGTATGCCGCAGGGTTTTGGTCAGCCCCAGCATTTT
.,TRBV7-9,TRBJ1-1,11,.,CASSLLQQAFF,TGTGCCAGCAGCTTACTACAGCAAGCTTTCTTT
.,TRBV27,TRBJ1-5,14,.,CASNPAGGNQPQHF,TGTGCCAGCAATCCCGCAGGGGGCAATCAGCCCCAGCATTTT
TRBD1,TRBV11-2,TRBJ1-6,14,.,CASSLGDRNSPLHF,TGTGCCAGCAGCTTAGGGGACAGGAATTCACCCCTCCACTTT
TRBD2,TRBV2,TRBJ2-1,16,once,CASSEDLAGDYNEQFF,TGTGCCAGCAGTGAAGACTTAGCGGGAGACTACAATGAGCAGTTCTTC
.,TRBV4-2,TRBJ1-2,13,.,CASSPSLRDGYTF,TGTGCCAGCAGCCCGAGTCTGAGGGATGGCTACACCTTC
.,TRBV7-2,TRBJ2-3,12,.,CASNKGIDTQYF,TGTGCCAGCAACAAGGGGATAGATACGCAGTATTTT
.,TRBV5-6,TRBJ2-7,15,once,CASSSDTLVGGEQYF,TGTGCCAGCAGCTCTGATACACTAGTGGGGGGAGAGCAGTACTTC
.,TRBV2,TRBJ2-7,12,once,CASSDALREQYF,TGTGCCAGCAGTGACGCCTTACGGGAGCAGTACTTC
.,TRBV28,TRBJ1-1,13,once,CASSLGLGLEAFF,TGTGCCAGCAGTTTGGGACTCGGATTAGAAGCTTTCTTT
.,TRBV24-1,TRBJ2-1,16,.,CATSDLDHQRGNEQFF,TGTGCCACCAGTGATCTGGACCATCAAAGGGGTAATGAGCAGTTCTTC
TRBD2,TRBV28,TRBJ2-3,17,once,CASRPVPGLAGEDTQFF,TGTGCCAGCAGACCCGTACCGGGACTAGCGGGAGAAGATACGCAGTTTTTT
TRBD1,TRBV14,TRBJ1-2,13,many,CASSRDRAYGYTF,TGTGCCAGCAGCCGCGACAGGGCCTATGGCTACACCTTC
TRBD2,TRBV15,TRBJ2-1,16,.,CATSRRASGRVLEQFF,TGTGCCACCAGCCGGCGAGCTAGCGGGAGGGTTCTTGAGCAGTTCTTC
TRBD2,TRBV9,TRBJ2-3,15,.,CASSGGRAGTDTQYF,TGTGCCAGCAGCGGCGGGAGGGCCGGCACAGATACGCAGTATTTT
.,TRBV5-8,TRBJ2-1,12,.,CASSLIREEQFF,TGTGCCAGCAGCTTGATAAGGGAGGAGCAGTTCTTC
TRBD1,TRBV7-9,TRBJ1-1,15,.,CASSPRTGRDTEAFF,TGTGCCAGCAGCCCCCGGACAGGGAGGGACACTGAAGCTTTCTTT
.,TRBV2,TRBJ1-6,16,.,CAINRDPSSYNSPLHF,TGTGCCATTAACCGGGATCCGAGCTCCTATAATTCACCCCTCCACTTT
TRBD2,TRBV7-9,TRBJ2-3,16,.,CASSLAGLAGSDTQYF,TGTGCCAGCAGCTTAGCGGGTCTAGCGGGAAGTGATACGCAGTATTTT
.,TRBV28,TRBJ1-5,18,.,CASTGGPQGGDSNQPQHF,TGTGCCAGCACTGGGGGGCCACAGGGAGGGGATAGCAATCAGCCCCAGCATTTT
TRBD2,TRBV14,TRBJ2-1,13,.,CASSPFTSGEQFF,TGTGCCAGCAGCCCTTTTACTAGCGGGGAGCAGTTCTTC
.,TRBV2,TRBJ2-5,11,.,CASRQEETQYF,TGTGCCAGCAGGCAGGAAGAGACCCAGTACTTC
.,TRBV7-9,TRBJ1-1,12,.,CASGLMATEAFF,TGTGCCAGCGGGCTGATGGCCACTGAAGCTTTCTTT
TRBD2,TRBV27,TRBJ2-7,17,.,CASSLHKPGLGPYEQYF,TGTGCCAGCAGTTTACATAAACCGGGACTAGGTCCCTACGAGCAGTACTTC